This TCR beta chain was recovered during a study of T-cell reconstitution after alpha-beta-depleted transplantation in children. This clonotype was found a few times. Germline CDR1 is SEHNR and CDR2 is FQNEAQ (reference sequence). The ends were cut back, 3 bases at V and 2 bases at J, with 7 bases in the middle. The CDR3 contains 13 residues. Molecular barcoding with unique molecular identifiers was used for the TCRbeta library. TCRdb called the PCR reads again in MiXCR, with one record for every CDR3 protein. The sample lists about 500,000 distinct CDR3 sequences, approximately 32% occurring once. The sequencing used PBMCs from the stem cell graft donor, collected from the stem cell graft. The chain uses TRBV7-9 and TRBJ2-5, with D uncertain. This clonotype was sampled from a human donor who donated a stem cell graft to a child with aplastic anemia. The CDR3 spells CASSLYLQETQYF. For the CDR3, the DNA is TGTGCCAGCAGCTTGTATTTGCAAGAGACCCAGTACTTC.